The 10 T cell receptor beta chains in this list originate from one sample, sequenced in a study of blood T cell repertoires in COVID-19. TCRdb's copy holds only in-frame clones and misses some; the assay was immunoSEQ multiplex PCR. The profile shows about 130,000 clones, about four fifths of them singletons. The sequenced material came from peripheral blood. These TCRs come from a woman aged 30 to 39 who had recovered from COVID-19.

J is TRBJ1-2 and V is TRBV6-5; D might be TRBD1 (5 bases). The CDR3 contains 16 residues. Germline CDR1 is MNHEY and CDR2 is SVGAGI. The V and J ends lost 4 bases and 8 bases respectively, with 23 bases between them. The DNA of the CDR3 is TGTGCCAGCAGTTCTCTAATGACAGCAGCCGGGTCGGGCTACACCTTC. The encoded protein is CASSSLMTAAGSGYTF.

This chain connects TRBV6-5 to TRBJ2-1; 9 nucleotides align to TRBD1. CDR3 length: 14 amino acids. V shed 8 bases, J shed 7 bases, and the junction held 9 bases outside the gene matches. Looked up from germline, CDR1 is MNHEY and CDR2 is SVGAGI. CDR3: CASSSGTGWNEQFF. For the CDR3, the DNA is TGTGCCAGCTCATCCGGGACAGGGTGGAATGAGCAGTTCTTC.

CDR3 amino acids: CASSSPGQGASRYGYTF. The CDR3 nucleotides are TGTGCCAGCAGCTCGCCGGGACAGGGGGCATCGCGGTATGGCTACACCTTC. This sequence joins TRBV11-2 and TRBJ1-2; 12 bases match TRBD1. V shed 4 bases, J shed 5 bases, and the junction held 11 bases outside the gene matches. Germline assignment: CDR1 SGHAT and CDR2 FQNNGV. The length of the CDR3 is 17 residues. The variable domain in full, completed from reference TRBV11-2 and TRBJ1-2, reads EAGVAQSPRYKIIEKRQSVAFWCNPISGHATLYWYQQILGQGPKLLIQFQNNGVVDDSQLPKDRFSAERLKGVDSTLKIQPAKLEDSAVYLCASSSPGQGASRYGYTFGSGTRLTVV.

The V and J genes are TRBV28 and TRBJ1-6; tentatively, D is TRBD1 (6 bases). The length of the CDR3 is 15 residues. Between the trimmed V and J ends, which lost 5 bases and 0 bases, there was a span of 8 bases. From germline, CDR1 is MDHEN and CDR2 SYDVKM. The CDR3 protein is CASSTGSSYNSPLHF. DNA for the CDR3: TGTGCCAGCAGTACAGGGAGCTCCTATAATTCACCCCTCCACTTT.

This chain links TRBV3-1 (or the pseudogene TRBV3-2) with TRBJ1-3; D is undetermined. The V end was cut by 0 bases, the J end by 0 bases, with 12 bases between. CDR3 length equals 17 residues. Germline V gene lookup returns CDR1 LGHDT and CDR2 YNNKEL (reference sequence). This CDR3 reads CASSQDRGKVSGNTIYF. The CDR3 region has the DNA TGTGCCAGCAGCCAAGATCGAGGGAAAGTCTCTGGAAACACCATATATTTT.

This chain connects TRBV9 to TRBJ1-5, with D tentatively TRBD1 (6 bases). The CDR3 length is 15 residues. Looked up from germline, CDR1 is SGDLS and CDR2 is YYNGEE. Deletions cut 4 bases from V and 4 bases from J, with 15 bases between. In nucleotides, the CDR3 is TGTGCCAGCAGCACATCCGGGACATCGAATCAGCCCCAGCATTTT. Translated, it gives CASSTSGTSNQPQHF.

The V and J genes are TRBV7-9 and TRBJ1-4; the D is unclear. Trimming left V 5 bases short and J 8 bases short, with 12 bases between. The CDR3 is made up of 13 amino acids. The germline CDR1 and CDR2 sequences are SEHNR and FQNEAQ (reference sequence). CDR3 sequence reads: CASSPAEWEKLFF. CDR3 DNA sequence: TGTGCCAGCAGCCCTGCGGAATGGGAAAAACTGTTTTTT.

The rearrangement links TRBV19 to TRBJ1-2; 7 bases are shared with TRBD1. V lost 7 bases, J lost 4 bases, and 18 bases stayed unmatched. The germline V gene has CDR1 LNHDA and CDR2 SQIVND (reference sequence). The CDR3 runs to 17 residues. CDR3 sequence: CASTKNRQGSGLYGYTF. CDR3 bases: TGTGCCAGTACCAAAAACCGACAGGGTTCCGGTCTCTATGGCTACACCTTC.

This clone appeared once. The J gene is TRBJ2-1, the V gene TRBV7-3, with D perhaps matching TRBD2 (5 bases). Germline CDR1 reads SGHTA; CDR2 reads FQGTGA. The CDR3 has 18 residues. V dropped 0 bases and J dropped 0 bases, with 15 bases sitting between them. The CDR3 DNA sequence: TGTGCCAGCAGCTTAACCCCTAGCCGTTCGAGCTCCTACAATGAGCAGTTCTTC. Amino acid sequence: CASSLTPSRSSSYNEQFF.

V and J are TRBV7-8 and TRBJ2-5, with 10 bases that match TRBD2. From germline, CDR1 is SGHVS and CDR2 FQNEAQ. This CDR3 spans 16 amino acids. The J segment lost 1 base and the V segment lost 2 bases, leaving 4 bases of the junction unmatched. This CDR3 is CASSLPVAGGQETQYF. The CDR3 region has the DNA TGTGCCAGCAGCTTACCGGTAGCGGGGGGCCAAGAGACCCAGTACTTC.